These 14 T cell receptor beta chains were sequenced from one sample in a study of blood T cell repertoires in COVID-19. TCRdb's copy holds only in-frame clones and misses some; the assay was immunoSEQ multiplex PCR. The sample yields fewer than 350,000 clones, approximately 90% seen once. The sequencing input was PBMCs or T cells enriched from blood (not recorded which). These receptors were taken from a woman aged 40 to 50 with acute COVID-19.

This clone was counted once. The chain is built from TRBV7-9 and TRBJ2-7, with 10 bases lining up with TRBD2. The CDR3 spans 18 residues. Germline trimming cut 5 bases from V and 1 base from J; bases unmatched to any gene: 14. Germline CDR1 and CDR2: SEHNR and FQNEAQ (reference sequence). CDR3 sequence reads: CASSRTSGTSGRSYEQYF. The CDR3 nucleotides are TGTGCCAGCAGCCGGACTAGCGGAACATCAGGTAGGTCCTACGAGCAGTACTTC.

The rearrangement joins TRBV11-2 to TRBJ2-1, with TRBD1 matching 11 bases. V was pared by 1 base and J by 9 bases, with 5 bases of the junction left unmatched. The germline V gene encodes CDR1 SGHAT and CDR2 FQNNGV. This CDR3 contains 15 residues. CDR3 region: CASSLVGQGDSEQFF. The DNA of the CDR3 is TGTGCCAGCAGCTTAGTGGGACAGGGGGATTCTGAGCAGTTCTTC.

The J gene is TRBJ1-4, the V gene TRBV19; D is perhaps TRBD1 (6 bases). Trimming took off 4 bases at V and 0 bases at J, with 12 bases between the two ends. CDR3 length equals 16 residues. Germline lookup yields CDR1 LNHDA and CDR2 SQIVND (reference sequence). The CDR3 reads CASSTRQVATNEKLFF. DNA for the CDR3: TGTGCCAGTAGTACCAGACAGGTCGCAACTAATGAAAAACTGTTTTTT.

The chain combines TRBV6-6 with TRBJ1-1, with D unclear. The CDR3 length is 13 residues. V lost 5 bases and J lost 1, with 8 bases in between. CDR1 is MNHNY, CDR2 SVGAGI, per germline (reference sequence). The CDR3 spells CASSLRQNTEAFF. The CDR3 DNA reads TGTGCCAGCAGTCTTCGACAGAACACTGAAGCTTTCTTT.

This clone was seen more than once but under ten times. The chain carries TRBV7-2 and TRBJ2-2; a weak D match, TRBD2 (6 bases). From germline, CDR1 is SGHTA and CDR2 FQGNSA. Trimming cost V 2 bases and J 6 bases, with 13 bases left between them. The length of the CDR3 is 15 residues. This chain's CDR3 is CASSLSTTGAGELFF. The CDR3 coding sequence is TGTGCCAGCAGCTTATCTACAACGGGGGCCGGGGAGCTGTTTTTT. Together with reference TRBV7-2 and TRBJ2-2, the CDR3 gives the full variable domain: GAGVSQSPSNKVTEKGKDVELRCDPISGHTALYWYRQSLGQGLEFLIYFQGNSAPDKSGLPSDRFSAERTGGSVSTLTIQRTQQEDSAVYLCASSLSTTGAGELFFGEGSRLTVL.

The V gene is TRBV12-3 or TRBV12-4, the J gene TRBJ2-7, with TRBD2 matching 10 bases. The V segment lost 6 bases and the J segment 3 bases; nucleotides outside the gene matches: 2. CDR3 length equals 13 residues. The CDR3 coding sequence is TGTGCCAGCAGCCGGACTAGCGGCTACGAGCAGTACTTC. Its protein product is CASSRTSGYEQYF.

The J gene is TRBJ1-5, the V gene TRBV24-1, with TRBD1 as a possible D gene (5 bases). The CDR3 spans 13 residues. Germline CDR1 and CDR2: KGHDR and SFDVKD. V shed 0 bases and J shed 9 bases, with 8 bases lying between them. The CDR3 DNA is TGTGCCACCAGTGATTTGGCCCAGGGGCCCCAGCATTTT. It codes for CATSDLAQGPQHF.

The chain joins TRBV5-1 to TRBJ2-5; 9 bases map to TRBD2. The CDR3 totals 15 residues. Germline lookup yields CDR1 SGHRS and CDR2 YFSETQ. Trimming removed 6 bases from V and 4 bases from J; junction bases left unmatched: 10. The CDR3 DNA reads TGCGCCAGCACGGGCGGGAGGGTAATGGGAGAGACCCAGTACTTC. Protein product: CASTGGRVMGETQYF.

The chain carries TRBV27 and TRBJ2-1, with D perhaps matching TRBD1 (7 bases). CDR1 MNHEY and CDR2 SMNVEV come from the germline V gene (reference sequence). V was cut by 6 bases and J by 0 bases, with 12 bases left in between. This CDR3 comprises 15 residues. CDR3 region: CASRRQGGSYNEQFF. Here the CDR3 DNA reads TGTGCCAGCAGAAGACAGGGAGGCTCCTACAATGAGCAGTTCTTC.

This clone was detected once. The chain recombines TRBV5-1 with TRBJ2-6; no clear D. Deletions cut 6 bases from V and 0 bases from J, with 13 bases between. Looked up from germline, CDR1 is SGHRS and CDR2 is YFSETQ. This CDR3 has 16 residues. The CDR3 spells CASKAAPLSGANVLTF. CDR3 DNA: TGCGCCAGCAAGGCGGCACCCCTCTCTGGGGCCAACGTCCTGACTTTC.

The gene calls are TRBV6-6 and TRBJ1-3; D is perhaps TRBD1 (6 bases). Germline lookup yields CDR1 MNHNY and CDR2 SVGAGI (reference sequence). This CDR3 contains 15 residues. The V end lost 6 bases, the J end lost 0 bases, and 12 bases lay between the germline ends. The CDR3 loop reads CASRPGQFSGNTIYF. The CDR3 coding sequence is TGTGCCAGCAGGCCTGGACAGTTCTCTGGAAACACCATATATTTT.

The V and J genes are TRBV5-6 and TRBJ2-5; 8 bases fit TRBD2. In germline, CDR1 is SGHDT, CDR2 YYEEEE. V lost 4 bases to trimming and J lost 6 bases; unmatched junction nucleotides: 11. The CDR3 totals 15 residues. CDR3 in amino acids: CASSLQGRGEQTQYF. CDR3 bases: TGTGCCAGCAGCCTCCAGGGGCGGGGGGAACAGACCCAGTACTTC.

The rearrangement joins TRBV10-3 to TRBJ1-5; 7 bases fit TRBD1. CDR1 ENHRY and CDR2 SYGVKD come from the germline V gene. The junction had 9 bases not matched to a gene; V was cut back by 6 bases and J by 4 bases. The CDR3 loop spans 15 amino acids. The CDR3 loop is CAIRASGQDNQPQHF. CDR3 DNA sequence: TGTGCCATCAGGGCAAGCGGACAGGATAATCAGCCCCAGCATTTT.

The CDR3 spells CSVRPSLQGSRLAFF. In DNA form, the CDR3 reads TGCAGCGTCCGACCAAGCCTACAGGGCTCTCGTCTGGCTTTCTTT. This chain uses TRBV29-1 with TRBJ1-1; perhaps TRBD1 as D (6 bases). V was pared by 6 bases and J by 11 bases, with 28 bases between. CDR3 size: 15 residues. Germline-derived CDR1 and CDR2 are SQVTM and ANQGSEA.